Below, 32 T cell receptor beta chains from the same sample are listed, as sequenced in a study of CD8+CD57+ T cells in acquired aplastic anemia. Researchers used genomic DNA as the template to profile TCR beta VDJ and CDR3. TCRdb ran MiXCR on the reads and lists one entry per CDR3 protein. Among about 160,000 distinct CDR3 sequences listed, less than 60% were seen once. Sequenced patients had shown CD8+CD57+ cell expansion by flow cytometry. The sample comprised sorted CD4+, CD8+, or CD8+CD57+ T cells (not recorded which) from PBMCs. These receptor sequences come from a human donor with aplastic anemia.

Ten or more counts support this clonotype. The chain employs TRBV9 and TRBJ1-3; no definite D call. Germline V gene lookup returns CDR1 SGDLS and CDR2 YYNGEE. This CDR3 contains 16 residues. V lost 0 bases, J lost 1 base, and 11 bases lay in between. CDR3 region: CASSVGAGLSGNTIYF. Written as DNA, the CDR3 is TGTGCCAGCAGCGTAGGGGCAGGACTATCTGGAAACACCATATATTTT. Variable domain in full (rest from reference TRBV9 and TRBJ1-3): DSGVTQTPKHLITATGQRVTLRCSPRSGDLSVYWYQQSLDQGLQFLIQYYNGEERAKGNILERFSAQQFPDLHSELNLSSLELGDSALYFCASSVGAGLSGNTIYFGEGSWLTVV.

The genes are TRBV12-5 and TRBJ1-5; D may be TRBD1 (5 bases). Trimming removed 1 base at V and 7 bases at J, with 17 bases between. This CDR3 has 16 amino acids. Looked up from germline, CDR1 is LGHNT and CDR2 is FRNRAP. CDR3 protein: CASGLGGRERRQPQHF. The CDR3 coding sequence is TGTGCTAGTGGTTTGGGTGGCAGGGAGAGAAGGCAGCCCCAGCATTTT.

This clonotype was detected many times. The chain has TRBV9 and TRBJ2-7; D is ambiguous. The CDR3 length is 13 residues. Germline lookup yields CDR1 SGDLS and CDR2 YYNGEE. Trimming shortened V by 3 bases and J by 3 bases, and 10 bases separated the two germline ends. CDR3 sequence: CASSDGVRYEQYF. CDR3 coding DNA: TGTGCCAGCAGCGATGGAGTCCGCTACGAGCAGTACTTC.

This clonotype came up many times. This rearrangement joins TRBV12-3 or TRBV12-4 to TRBJ1-2; D unclear. Trimming cost V 3 bases and J 0 bases, with 8 bases left between them. This CDR3 comprises 14 residues. In DNA form, the CDR3 reads TGTGCCAGCAGTTTGGCCGGGGCTAACTATGGCTACACCTTC. It yields the protein CASSLAGANYGYTF.

Many counts were recorded for this clonotype. In DNA, the CDR3 is TGTGCCAGCAGCACCGCGCGGACAGGGGACTACGAGCAGTACTTC. Translated: CASSTARTGDYEQYF. J is TRBJ2-7 and V is TRBV5-4, with TRBD1 identical over 9 bases. The CDR3 has 15 amino acids. Germline assignment: CDR1 SGHNT and CDR2 YYREEE (reference sequence). After removal of 4 bases from V and 3 bases from J, the junction contained 8 bases not matched to a gene.

At least ten counts were recorded for this clonotype. The genes are TRBV5-5 and TRBJ2-2; 7 nucleotides line up with TRBD2. The CDR3 has 15 residues. Trimming at V came to 2 bases and at J to 1 base, leaving 2 bases not matched to a gene. CDR1 is SGHKS, CDR2 YYEKEE, per germline (reference sequence). The CDR3 DNA sequence: TGTGCCAGCAGCTTTAGCGGGCTGAACACCGGGGAGCTGTTTTTT. Its protein product is CASSFSGLNTGELFF.

This rearrangement joins TRBV10-2 to TRBJ2-7; no firm D call. Per the germline V gene, CDR1 is WSHSY and CDR2 is SAAADI. The CDR3 spans 13 residues. The germline V and J ends were trimmed by 7 bases and 3 bases, with 13 bases remaining between them. The CDR3 DNA is TGCGCCAGCATGGGGTTACAGTTCTACGAGCAGTACTTC. It yields the protein CASMGLQFYEQYF.

The chain has TRBV2 and TRBJ2-1, with TRBD2 matching over 7 bases. The CDR3 sequence is 16 residues long. CDR1 SNHLY and CDR2 FYNNEI come from the germline V gene. V gave up 2 bases and J gave up 9 bases; unmatched junction bases: 13. Written as DNA, the CDR3 is TGTGCCAGCAGTGAATCAAAGGGCGGGAGTAGGATTGAGCAGTTCTTC. Translating gives CASSESKGGSRIEQFF.

This clonotype was counted many times. The V call is TRBV10-2, the J call TRBJ1-5; D unresolved. The CDR3 length is 13 residues. Germline values: CDR1 WSHSY, CDR2 SAAADI. Between the trimmed V and J ends, which lost 2 bases and 4 bases, there was a span of 6 bases. The CDR3 DNA follows: TGCGCCAGCAGTGAGACAGCTAATCAGCCCCAGCATTTT. Amino acids: CASSETANQPQHF.

The rearrangement uses TRBV2 and TRBJ2-1; no reliable D call. V was trimmed by 7 bases and J by 4 bases, leaving 11 bases between them. Per the germline V gene, CDR1 is SNHLY and CDR2 is FYNNEI. This CDR3 has 13 amino acids. CDR3 in amino acids: CASMGPEYNEQFF. The CDR3 DNA reads as TGTGCCAGCATGGGCCCCGAATACAATGAGCAGTTCTTC.

The V and J genes are TRBV25-1 and TRBJ2-1, with 16 positions matching TRBD2. The CDR3 length is 16 residues. The junction had 4 bases not matched to a gene; V was cut back by 4 bases and J by 7 bases. CDR1 is MGHDK and CDR2 is SYGVNS in the germline V gene. The DNA of the CDR3 is TGTGCCAGCAGTGCCCCGGGACTAGCGGGGGGGAATGAGCAGTTCTTC. It codes for CASSAPGLAGGNEQFF.

The V gene is TRBV29-1, the J gene TRBJ1-2; D not resolved. The CDR3 is 13 amino acids. Trimming shortened V by 3 bases and J by 2 bases, and 10 bases separated the two germline ends. Germline CDR1 is SQVTM and CDR2 is ANQGSEA. CDR3 region: CSVERVKNYGYTF. In DNA, the CDR3 is TGCAGCGTTGAGCGTGTTAAAAACTATGGCTACACCTTC.

For this clonotype: A read error may be the cause here, since a much bigger clone is one base away. The V call is TRBV6-4, the J call TRBJ2-7; TRBD2 matches 8 bases. This CDR3 has 13 amino acids. V trimming: 9 bases; J trimming: 5 bases; junction bases outside the gene matches: 9. CDR1 is MRHNA and CDR2 is SNTAGT in the germline V gene. The CDR3 region is CASSGTEGHEQYF. Written as DNA, the CDR3 is TGTGCCAGTAGCGGGACGGAGGGACACGAGCAGTACTTC.

This clonotype was seen more than once but under ten times. The chain joins TRBV29-1 to TRBJ2-5; D may correspond to TRBD1 or TRBD2 (5 bases each). Trimming shortened V by 1 base and J by 0 bases, and 12 bases separated the two germline ends. Germline loops: CDR1 SQVTM, CDR2 ANQGSEA. The CDR3 consists of 15 residues. CDR3 residues: CSVEGGRAYQETQYF. The CDR3 DNA is TGCAGCGTTGAAGGGGGACGGGCGTACCAAGAGACCCAGTACTTC.

This clonotype has a count of ten or more. The V call is TRBV5-4, the J call TRBJ1-3; the D gene is possibly TRBD1 (5 bases). The germline V gene has CDR1 SGHNT and CDR2 YYREEE (reference sequence). The CDR3 sequence is 16 residues long. V lost 3 bases and J lost 2, with 15 bases in between. CDR3 residues: CASSSGLAGTGNTIYF. The CDR3 DNA follows: TGTGCCAGCAGCTCCGGACTAGCAGGGACTGGAAACACCATATATTTT.

The V and J genes are TRBV20-1 and TRBJ1-2, with 9 bases lining up with TRBD1. The germline V gene has CDR1 DFQATT and CDR2 SNEGSKA (reference sequence). V shed 5 bases and J 8 bases; nucleotides not matched to a gene: 12. There are 14 residues in the CDR3. The CDR3 coding sequence is TGCAGTGCTGGAGCCGGGACAGGGTTAGGAGGCTACACCTTC. Translated, it gives CSAGAGTGLGGYTF.

Turning to this clonotype: The germline gene is not matched at one end of the junction; a read error may be the cause. The gene calls are TRBV5-1 and TRBJ2-7; the match to TRBD1 covers 8 bases. This CDR3 is 13 amino acids long. Germline loops: CDR1 SGHRS, CDR2 YFSETQ. Here the CDR3 DNA reads TGCGTCAGCAGCTTGGGACAGGCGCCCGAGCAGTACTTC. Encoded protein: CVSSLGQAPEQYF.

Many counts were recorded for this clonotype. The V call is TRBV10-3, the J call TRBJ2-5; D unclear. The CDR3 runs 11 residues. Per the germline V gene, CDR1 is ENHRY and CDR2 is SYGVKD. V was trimmed by 8 bases and J by 5 bases, leaving 9 bases between them. The DNA for the CDR3 is TGTGCCATCTTATCAGCTGAGACCCAGTACTTC. This encodes CAILSAETQYF.

The V call is TRBV29-1, the J call TRBJ2-3; D unclear. V was clipped by 8 bases and J by 2 bases, with 17 bases between them. The CDR3 length is 14 residues. The germline CDR1 and CDR2 sequences are SQVTM and ANQGSEA. The CDR3 here is CSSPGPVNTDTQYF. CDR3 bases: TGCAGCTCCCCTGGTCCAGTAAACACAGATACGCAGTATTTT.

This sequence joins TRBV10-1 and TRBJ1-2; D perhaps matches TRBD1 (6 bases). Germline CDR1 and CDR2: WNHNN and SYGVQD (reference sequence). The CDR3 has 14 amino acids. V was clipped by 2 bases and J by 8 bases, with 15 bases between them. The CDR3 sequence: CASSEARGRGGYTF. In DNA, the CDR3 is TGCGCCAGCAGTGAGGCACGGGGGCGGGGAGGCTACACCTTC.

This clonotype was picked up many times. Written as DNA, the CDR3 is TGCAGCGTTAACGACAGGGGATTCTCTTGGGATGGCTACACCTTC. Translated: CSVNDRGFSWDGYTF. The chain links TRBV29-1 to TRBJ1-2; 8 nucleotides align to TRBD1. From germline, CDR1 is SQVTM and CDR2 ANQGSEA. J lost 6 bases, V lost 5 bases, and 14 bases had no gene match. This CDR3 is 15 amino acids long.

CDR3 sequence: CASASGYGSSYEQYF. CDR3 sequence (DNA): TGTGCCAGCGCGTCAGGATACGGGAGCTCTTACGAGCAGTACTTC. The chain combines TRBV7-2 with TRBJ2-7; D may be TRBD2 (6 bases). In germline, CDR1 is SGHTA, CDR2 FQGNSA. V was clipped by 8 bases and J by 4 bases, with 21 bases between them. There are 15 residues in the CDR3.

This clonotype was detected many times. The J gene is TRBJ1-6, the V gene TRBV3-1; D may be TRBD1 (5 bases). Germline V gene lookup returns CDR1 LGHDT and CDR2 YNNKEL (reference sequence). The CDR3 covers 14 residues. Trimming left V 1 base short and J 10 bases short, with 11 bases between. In DNA form, the CDR3 reads TGTGCCAGCAGCCAAGGAGGGGCGACCTCACCCCTCCACTTT. This codes for CASSQGGATSPLHF.

This clonotype has ten or more counts. This chain joins TRBV19 and TRBJ1-1; TRBD1 is a possible D gene (6 bases). The germline V and J ends were trimmed by 5 bases and 6 bases, with 13 bases remaining between them. CDR1 and CDR2 from the germline V gene are LNHDA and SQIVND (reference sequence). The CDR3 has 13 residues. The CDR3 loop is CASSDRSSAEAFF. The CDR3 DNA follows: TGTGCCAGTAGTGACAGGAGTAGCGCTGAAGCTTTCTTT.

The chain has TRBV7-3 and TRBJ2-1; TRBD2 aligns across 8 bases. The CDR3 loop spans 15 amino acids. Per the germline V gene, CDR1 is SGHTA and CDR2 is FQGTGA. The V and J ends lost 5 bases and 6 bases, in that order; junction bases with no gene match: 9. The CDR3 DNA sequence: TGTGCCAGCAGCCAGACCGGGACTAGGGCCAATGAGCAGTTCTTC. This encodes CASSQTGTRANEQFF.

This clonotype was counted at least ten times. The CDR3 loop is CALVPGQGYNEQFF. DNA of the CDR3: TGTGCCCTCGTTCCGGGACAGGGCTACAATGAGCAGTTCTTC. The chain has TRBV5-4 and TRBJ2-1; 9 positions match TRBD1. Germline V lookup: CDR1 SGHNT, CDR2 YYREEE (reference sequence). V gave up 10 bases and J gave up 3 bases; unmatched junction bases: 8. The CDR3 is 14 residues long.

With regard to this clonotype: A much larger clone differs from this one at a single base, so this may be a read error. V gene TRBV2 combines with J gene TRBJ2-6; D gene ambiguous. Deletions cut 8 bases from V and 0 bases from J, with 2 bases between. The CDR3 contains 12 residues. Germline lookup yields CDR1 SNHLY and CDR2 FYNNEI. CDR3 sequence: CASGSGANVLTF. In nucleotides, the CDR3 is TGTGCCAGCGGCTCTGGGGCCAACGTCCTGACTTTC.

The rearrangement links TRBV18 to TRBJ1-1, with D tentatively TRBD1 (6 bases). This CDR3 is built from 15 residues. V was trimmed by 6 bases and J by 11 bases, leaving 25 bases between them. From germline, CDR1 is KGHSH and CDR2 LQKENI. CDR3 amino acids: CASSRGGGAGLEAFF. CDR3 DNA: TGTGCCAGCTCGCGTGGGGGCGGGGCCGGCTTAGAGGCTTTCTTT.

V is TRBV19 and J is TRBJ2-4; 9 bases are shared with TRBD1. CDR3 size: 12 residues. Trimming took 3 bases from V and 13 from J; bases not matched to a gene: 4. Germline V gene lookup returns CDR1 LNHDA and CDR2 SQIVND (reference sequence). DNA for the CDR3: TGTGCCAGTAGTATGGGACAGGGTACACAGTACTTC. Residues: CASSMGQGTQYF.

This clonotype was observed at least ten times. The chain has TRBV19 and TRBJ1-5; 9 nucleotides match TRBD1. Germline V gene data show CDR1 as LNHDA and CDR2 as SQIVND (reference sequence). V gave up 5 bases and J gave up 7 bases; unmatched junction bases: 9. CDR3 length equals 15 residues. CDR3 nucleotide sequence: TGTGCCAGTAGTTCCCGGGACAGGGAATTCCAGCCCCAGCATTTT. It is translated as CASSSRDREFQPQHF.

This clonotype occurred many times. CDR3 nucleotide sequence: TGTGCCAGCAGCTTCGTGGGCCTTGGCTACGAGCAGTACTTC. It yields the protein CASSFVGLGYEQYF. This chain uses TRBV7-2 with TRBJ2-7; the D is unclear. Trimming removed 3 bases at V and 3 bases at J, with 12 bases between. Germline V gene data show CDR1 as SGHTA and CDR2 as FQGNSA. The CDR3 has 14 residues.

Only a few counts were recorded for this clonotype. The rearrangement joins TRBV3-1 to TRBJ2-1; maybe TRBD2 (6 bases). The germline gives CDR1 LGHDT, CDR2 YNNKEL (reference sequence). This CDR3 has 14 residues. Trimming took off 10 bases at V and 6 bases at J, with 19 bases between the two ends. The chain's CDR3 is CATQLEGAGNEQFF. In DNA, the CDR3 is TGTGCCACCCAATTGGAAGGAGCGGGCAATGAGCAGTTCTTC.